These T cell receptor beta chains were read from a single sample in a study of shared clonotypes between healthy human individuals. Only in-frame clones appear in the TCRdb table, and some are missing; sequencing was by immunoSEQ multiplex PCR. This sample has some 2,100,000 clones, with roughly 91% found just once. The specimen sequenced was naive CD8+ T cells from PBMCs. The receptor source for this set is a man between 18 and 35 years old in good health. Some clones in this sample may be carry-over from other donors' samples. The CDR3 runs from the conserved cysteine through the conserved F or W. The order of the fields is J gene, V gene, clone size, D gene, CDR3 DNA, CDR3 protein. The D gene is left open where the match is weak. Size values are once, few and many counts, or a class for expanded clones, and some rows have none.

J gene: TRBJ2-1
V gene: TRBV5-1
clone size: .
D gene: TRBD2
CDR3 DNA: TGCGCCAGCAGCTTCCCACTAGCGGGAGATCTTAATGAGCAGTTCTTC
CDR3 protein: CASSFPLAGDLNEQFF

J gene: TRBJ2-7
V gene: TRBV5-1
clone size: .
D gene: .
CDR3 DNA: TGCGCCAGCAGCTTGGCACACGAGCAGTACTTC
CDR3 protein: CASSLAHEQYF

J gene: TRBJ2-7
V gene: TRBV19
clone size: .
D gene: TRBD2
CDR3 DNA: TGTGCCAGTAGTATTGGGACTAGCGGGAGCGAGCAGTACTTC
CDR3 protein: CASSIGTSGSEQYF

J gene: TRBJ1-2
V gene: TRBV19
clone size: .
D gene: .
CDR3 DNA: TGTGCCAGTAGTATAACCCCTTTAGGCCTGGAGGGCTACACCTTC
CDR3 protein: CASSITPLGLEGYTF

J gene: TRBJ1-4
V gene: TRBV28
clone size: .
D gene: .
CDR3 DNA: TGTGCCAGCAGCCCTCCCTCATCAACTAATGAAAAACTGTTTTTT
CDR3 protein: CASSPPSSTNEKLFF

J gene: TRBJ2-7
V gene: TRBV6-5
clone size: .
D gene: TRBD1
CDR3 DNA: TGTGCCAGCAGTGGACAGGGGGTTGACGAGCAGTACTTC
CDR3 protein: CASSGQGVDEQYF

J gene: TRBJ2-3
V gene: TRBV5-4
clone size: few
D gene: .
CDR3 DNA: TGTGCCAGCAGCGGGGGGGATACGCAGTATTTT
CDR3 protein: CASSGGDTQYF

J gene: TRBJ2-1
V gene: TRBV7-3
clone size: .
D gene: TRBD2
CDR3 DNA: TGTGCCAGCAGCCTCGGACTAGCGGTATCCTACAATGAGCAGTTCTTC
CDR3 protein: CASSLGLAVSYNEQFF

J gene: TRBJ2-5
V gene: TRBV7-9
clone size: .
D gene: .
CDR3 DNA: TGTGCCAGCGGGCCAGGTGCCAAAGAGACCCAGTACTTC
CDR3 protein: CASGPGAKETQYF

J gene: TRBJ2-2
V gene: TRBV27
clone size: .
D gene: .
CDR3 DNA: TGTGCCAGCAGTTTGTCGAGGGGGGCCGGGGAGCTGTTTTTT
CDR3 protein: CASSLSRGAGELFF

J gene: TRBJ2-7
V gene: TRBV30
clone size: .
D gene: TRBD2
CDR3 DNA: TGTGCCTGGAGAGAGCTAGCGGGAGGTTACGAGCAGTACTTC
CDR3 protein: CAWRELAGGYEQYF

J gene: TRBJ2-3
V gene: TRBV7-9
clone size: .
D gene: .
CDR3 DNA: TGTGCCAGCAGCTTAGCGTCGGCAGATACGCAGTATTTT
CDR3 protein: CASSLASADTQYF

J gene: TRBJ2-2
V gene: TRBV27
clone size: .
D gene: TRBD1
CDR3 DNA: TGTGCCATCAAAAGGGGGCCCACCGGGGAGCTGTTTTTT
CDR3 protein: CAIKRGPTGELFF

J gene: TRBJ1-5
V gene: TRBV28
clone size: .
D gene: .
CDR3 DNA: TGTGCCAGCAGAGCTAGGGAGGGACACTTAAATCAGCCCCAGCATTTT
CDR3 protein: CASRAREGHLNQPQHF

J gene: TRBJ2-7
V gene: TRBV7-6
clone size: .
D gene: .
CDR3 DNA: TGTGCCAGCAGCATCTCAGGGGAGGGATACGAGCAGTACTTC
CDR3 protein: CASSISGEGYEQYF

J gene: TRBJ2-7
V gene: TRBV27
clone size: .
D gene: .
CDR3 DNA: TGTGCCAGCAGCGGGATGGGGGGACCCTACGAGCAGTACTTC
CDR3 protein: CASSGMGGPYEQYF

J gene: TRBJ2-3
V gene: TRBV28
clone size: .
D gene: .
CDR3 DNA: TGTGCCAGCAGTTTAGAATGGACGGCGCAATCTAGCACAGATACGCAGTATTTT
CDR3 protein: CASSLEWTAQSSTDTQYF

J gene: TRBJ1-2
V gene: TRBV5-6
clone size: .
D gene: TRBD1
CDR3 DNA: TGTGCCAGCAGCTTGGGACAGGGGAACTATGGCTACACCTTC
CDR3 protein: CASSLGQGNYGYTF

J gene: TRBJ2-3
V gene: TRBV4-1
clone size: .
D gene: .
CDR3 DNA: TGCGCCAGCAGCCAAGCAGATACGCAGTATTTT
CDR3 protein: CASSQADTQYF

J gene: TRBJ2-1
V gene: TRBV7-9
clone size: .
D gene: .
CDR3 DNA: TGTGCCAGCAGCTTGCTACCTGGCTCCTACAATGAGCAGTTCTTC
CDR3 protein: CASSLLPGSYNEQFF

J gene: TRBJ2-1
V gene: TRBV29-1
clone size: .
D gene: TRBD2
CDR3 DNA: TGCAGCGCTAGCGGGAGGGCCTACAATGAGCAGTTCTTC
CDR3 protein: CSASGRAYNEQFF

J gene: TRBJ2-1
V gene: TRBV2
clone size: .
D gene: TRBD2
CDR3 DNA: TGTGCCAGCAGTGCGGGACTAGCGGCTAATGAGCAGTTCTTC
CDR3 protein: CASSAGLAANEQFF

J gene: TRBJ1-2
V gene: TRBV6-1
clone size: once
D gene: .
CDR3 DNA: TGTGCCAGCAGTTTAACAGTAAACTATGGCTACACCTTC
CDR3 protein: CASSLTVNYGYTF

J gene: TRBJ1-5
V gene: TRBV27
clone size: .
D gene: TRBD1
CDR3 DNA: TGTGCCAGCAGTTTCGACAGGGATCAGCCCCAGCATTTT
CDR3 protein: CASSFDRDQPQHF

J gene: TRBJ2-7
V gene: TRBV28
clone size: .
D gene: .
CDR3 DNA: TGTGCCAGCAGTGCCCCCTATACAAGCTCCTACGAGCAGTACTTC
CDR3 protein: CASSAPYTSSYEQYF

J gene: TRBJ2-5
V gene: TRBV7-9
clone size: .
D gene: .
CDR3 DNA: TGTGCCAGCAGCGGGGAGTACTTC
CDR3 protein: CASSGEYF

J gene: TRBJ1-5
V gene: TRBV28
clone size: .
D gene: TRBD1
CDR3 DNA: TGTGCCAGCAGTTTAAGGGGGCCATGGCCCCAGCATTTT
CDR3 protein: CASSLRGPWPQHF

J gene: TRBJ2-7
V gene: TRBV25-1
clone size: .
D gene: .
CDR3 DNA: TGTGCCAGCACCCCTGACGAGCAGTACTTC
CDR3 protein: CASTPDEQYF

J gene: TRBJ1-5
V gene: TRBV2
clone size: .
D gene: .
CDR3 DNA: TGTGCCAGCAGTGAAGCTTACAGGGTGAGGGAGAACCAGCCCCAGCATTTT
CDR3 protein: CASSEAYRVRENQPQHF

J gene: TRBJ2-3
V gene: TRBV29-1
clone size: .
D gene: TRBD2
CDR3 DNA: TGCAGCGTTAAAGGACTAGCGGACACAGATACGCAGTATTTT
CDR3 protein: CSVKGLADTDTQYF

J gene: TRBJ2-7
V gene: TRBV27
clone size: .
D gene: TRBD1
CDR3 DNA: TGTGCCAGCAGTTTACGACAGGGGGCCTCCTACGAGCAGTACTTC
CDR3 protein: CASSLRQGASYEQYF

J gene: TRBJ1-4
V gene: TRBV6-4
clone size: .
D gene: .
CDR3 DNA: TGTGCCAGCAGTGAGTGGGCTATGTCAACTAATGAAAAACTGTTTTTT
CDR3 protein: CASSEWAMSTNEKLFF

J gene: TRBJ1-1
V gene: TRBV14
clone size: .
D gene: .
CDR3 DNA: TGTGCCAGCAGCCAAGAGGGGGAGGCGATGAACACTGAAGCTTTCTTT
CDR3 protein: CASSQEGEAMNTEAFF

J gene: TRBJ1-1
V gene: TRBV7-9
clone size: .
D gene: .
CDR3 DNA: TGTGCCAGCAGCTTAGATGAGGAGGGTTTGAACACTGAAGCTTTCTTT
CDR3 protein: CASSLDEEGLNTEAFF

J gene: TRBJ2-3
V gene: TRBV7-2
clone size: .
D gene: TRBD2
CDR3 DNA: TGTGCCAGCAGCTTAGTTGAAGGACTAGCGGCAGATACGCAGTATTTT
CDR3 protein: CASSLVEGLAADTQYF

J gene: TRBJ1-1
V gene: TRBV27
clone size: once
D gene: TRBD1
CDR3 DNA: TGTGCCAGCCAAGATTGGACAGGGCTGAACACTGAAGCTTTCTTT
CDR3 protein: CASQDWTGLNTEAFF

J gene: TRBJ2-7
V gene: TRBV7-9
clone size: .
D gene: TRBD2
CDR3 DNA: TGTGCCAGCAGCCGGACTAGCGGGGACTACGAGCAGTACTTC
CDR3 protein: CASSRTSGDYEQYF

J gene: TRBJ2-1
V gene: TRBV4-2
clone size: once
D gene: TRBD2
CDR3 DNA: TGTGCCAGCAGCCAGCCACTAGCGCCCCCAGGGTTCTTC
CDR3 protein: CASSQPLAPPGFF

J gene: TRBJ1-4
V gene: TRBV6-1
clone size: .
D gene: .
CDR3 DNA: TGTGCCAGCAGTCAAGGGCCCAAACAGGGTACTAATGAAAAACTGTTTTTT
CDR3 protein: CASSQGPKQGTNEKLFF

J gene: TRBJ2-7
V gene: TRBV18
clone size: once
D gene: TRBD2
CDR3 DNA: TGTGCCAGCTCACCAAGCCTAGCGGGGGCCTTCGAGCAGTACTTC
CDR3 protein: CASSPSLAGAFEQYF

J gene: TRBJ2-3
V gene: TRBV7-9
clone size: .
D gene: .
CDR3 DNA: TGTGCCAGCAGCTCGGCGGTAGCCTTTGCAACAGATACGCAGTATTTT
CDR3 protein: CASSSAVAFATDTQYF

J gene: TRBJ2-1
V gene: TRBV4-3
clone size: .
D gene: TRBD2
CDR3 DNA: TGCGCCAGCAGCCAAGTTTTCGGGGGACTAGCGGTTAGCTCCTACAATGAGCAGTTCTTC
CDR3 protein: CASSQVFGGLAVSSYNEQFF